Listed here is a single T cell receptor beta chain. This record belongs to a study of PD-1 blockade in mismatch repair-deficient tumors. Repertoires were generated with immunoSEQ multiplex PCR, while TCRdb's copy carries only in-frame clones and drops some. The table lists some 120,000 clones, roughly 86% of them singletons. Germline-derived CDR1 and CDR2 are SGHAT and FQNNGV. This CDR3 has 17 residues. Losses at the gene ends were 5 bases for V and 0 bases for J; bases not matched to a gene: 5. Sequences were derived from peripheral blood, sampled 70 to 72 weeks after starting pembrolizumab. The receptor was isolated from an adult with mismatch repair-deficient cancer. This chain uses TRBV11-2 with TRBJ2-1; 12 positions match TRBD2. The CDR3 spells CASSPSGRVLSYNEQFF. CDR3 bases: TGTGCCAGCAGCCCTAGCGGGAGGGTCCTCTCCTACAATGAGCAGTTCTTC. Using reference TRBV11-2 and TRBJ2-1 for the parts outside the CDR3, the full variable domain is EAGVAQSPRYKIIEKRQSVAFWCNPISGHATLYWYQQILGQGPKLLIQFQNNGVVDDSQLPKDRFSAERLKGVDSTLKIQPAKLEDSAVYLCASSPSGRVLSYNEQFFGPGTRLTVL.